This passage covers 19 T cell receptor beta chains from one sample sequenced in a study of blood T cell repertoires in COVID-19. Sequencing was performed with immunoSEQ multiplex PCR; in TCRdb, only in-frame clones are kept and a portion is missing. The data hold 250,000 to 350,000 clones, with about 87% observed a single time. Sequencing was carried out using peripheral blood. These TCRs come from a woman in her forties or fifties who had recovered from COVID-19.

The chain employs TRBV6-6 and TRBJ1-2; 7 bases are a match to TRBD1. This CDR3 is 16 amino acids long. Germline lookup yields CDR1 MNHNY and CDR2 SVGAGI (reference sequence). The V gene end was trimmed by 2 bases and the J gene end by 6 bases; junction bases not matched to a gene: 12. The CDR3 loop is CASSYPPGQTIDGYTF. The CDR3 DNA reads TGTGCCAGCAGTTACCCTCCGGGACAGACCATAGATGGCTACACCTTC.

This clone occurred a few times. This chain joins TRBV19 and TRBJ2-7; TRBD1 might be the D (5 bases). The ends were cut back, 6 bases at V and 0 bases at J, with 15 bases in the middle. This CDR3 is 15 amino acids long. Germline assignment: CDR1 LNHDA and CDR2 SQIVND (reference sequence). This CDR3 is CASSPQGVYSYEQYF. CDR3 DNA sequence: TGTGCCAGTAGCCCGCAAGGGGTATACTCCTACGAGCAGTACTTC.

The chain links TRBV27 to TRBJ2-5; 12 bases are a match to TRBD2. The CDR3 spans 17 residues. V shed 6 bases, J shed 3 bases, and the junction held 11 bases outside the gene matches. Germline CDR1 reads MNHEY; CDR2 reads SMNVEV (reference sequence). CDR3 amino acids: CASSIRPRTSGKETQYF. The CDR3 bases are TGTGCCAGCAGCATAAGACCAAGGACTAGCGGGAAAGAGACCCAGTACTTC.

The V call is TRBV28, the J call TRBJ2-4; the match to TRBD2 covers 7 bases. Germline V CDR1 and CDR2: MDHEN, SYDVKM. CDR3 size: 16 residues. The J segment lost 6 bases and the V segment lost 6 bases, leaving 14 bases of the junction unmatched. The CDR3 DNA reads as TGTGCCAGCAGACCTCGGGGGGTGAGTGTGGTAAACATTCAGTACTTC. Encoded protein: CASRPRGVSVVNIQYF.

The CDR3 region has the DNA TGTGCCAGCAGCCCGGACTTTGCCTACGAGCAGTACTTC. This translates into CASSPDFAYEQYF. The chain is built from TRBV5-4 and TRBJ2-7, with D possibly being TRBD2 (5 bases). CDR1 SGHNT and CDR2 YYREEE come from the germline V gene (reference sequence). V dropped 4 bases and J dropped 2 bases, with 10 bases sitting between them. CDR3 length: 13 amino acids.

The chain couples TRBV21-1 to TRBJ2-7; TRBD1 is the table's D call, not checked against the DNA. TRBV21-1 is annotated as a pseudogene. There are 12 residues in the CDR3. The CDR3 coding sequence is TGTGCCAGCAACATCAGGGGGCTGGTACAGTACTTC. Its translation: CASNIRGLVQYF.

This chain uses TRBV24-1 with TRBJ2-3; 12 positions match TRBD2. The CDR3 is 17 residues long. Germline assignment: CDR1 KGHDR and CDR2 SFDVKD. With V trimmed by 4 bases and J by 4 bases, 8 bases remained unmatched. In DNA form, the CDR3 reads TGTGCCACCAGTGACAGACTAGCGGGAGTTTCTGCAGATACGCAGTATTTT. Translating it yields CATSDRLAGVSADTQYF.

The V call is TRBV6-5, the J call TRBJ2-2, with D perhaps matching TRBD1 (6 bases). The ends were cut back, 4 bases at V and 2 bases at J, with 8 bases in the middle. The length of the CDR3 is 14 residues. The germline V gene has CDR1 MNHEY and CDR2 SVGAGI. The CDR3 loop reads CASSWGRNTGELFF. CDR3 nucleotides: TGTGCCAGCAGTTGGGGGCGAAACACCGGGGAGCTGTTTTTT.

The gene calls are TRBV30 and TRBJ2-5, with TRBD1 as a possible D gene (6 bases). The V and J ends lost 5 bases and 4 bases respectively, with 17 bases between them. The CDR3 is 14 amino acids. In germline, CDR1 is GTSNPN, CDR2 SVGIG (reference sequence). The CDR3 loop is CAWDPGQIGETQYF. The CDR3, as DNA: TGTGCCTGGGACCCCGGACAGATTGGAGAGACCCAGTACTTC.

The chain links TRBV7-8 to TRBJ2-1; 12 nucleotides align to TRBD2. This CDR3 has 19 residues. With V trimmed by 6 bases and J by 0 bases, 12 bases remained unmatched. From germline, CDR1 is SGHVS and CDR2 FQNEAQ. The CDR3 nucleotides are TGTGCCAGCAGTCGGACTAGCGGGGAGATGGAGGGCTCCTACAATGAGCAGTTCTTC. Translating it yields CASSRTSGEMEGSYNEQFF.

The V gene is TRBV6-1, the J gene TRBJ1-6; D is perhaps TRBD1 (5 bases). CDR1 and CDR2 from the germline V gene are MNHNS and SASEGT. Trimming removed 1 base at V and 10 bases at J, with 14 bases between. The CDR3 extends over 15 amino acids. In DNA, the CDR3 is TGTGCCAGCAGTGAAGACAACAGGTTTTGGTCACCCCTCCACTTT. Encoded protein: CASSEDNRFWSPLHF.

This clone has a single count. The chain recombines TRBV7-2 with TRBJ1-5, with D tentatively TRBD1 (6 bases). Germline CDR1 and CDR2: SGHTA and FQGNSA. V dropped 2 bases and J dropped 0 bases, with 8 bases sitting between them. The length of the CDR3 is 15 residues. The CDR3 sequence is CASSLNRVSNQPQHF. As DNA, the CDR3 is TGTGCCAGCAGCTTAAACAGGGTTAGCAATCAGCCCCAGCATTTT. The entire variable domain, with the rest obtained from reference TRBV7-2 and TRBJ1-5, is as follows: GAGVSQSPSNKVTEKGKDVELRCDPISGHTALYWYRQSLGQGLEFLIYFQGNSAPDKSGLPSDRFSAERTGGSVSTLTIQRTQQEDSAVYLCASSLNRVSNQPQHFGDGTRLSIL.

The V gene is TRBV24-1, the J gene TRBJ2-1, with a weak D call TRBD1 (5 bases). Germline V gives CDR1 KGHDR, CDR2 SFDVKD. V was pared by 7 bases and J by 0 bases, with 6 bases between. The CDR3 is 13 residues long. The CDR3, as DNA: TGTGCCACCAGGGACACCTCCTACAATGAGCAGTTCTTC. Translating it yields CATRDTSYNEQFF.

The V gene is TRBV3-1 (or the pseudogene TRBV3-2), the J gene TRBJ2-1; tentatively, D is TRBD2 (6 bases). The V gene lost 0 bases and the J gene lost 4 bases, with 10 bases spanning the gap. Germline lookup yields CDR1 LGHDT and CDR2 YNNKEL (reference sequence). The CDR3 extends over 15 amino acids. In DNA form, the CDR3 reads TGTGCCAGCAGCCAAGATTTTGGGGGGTACAATGAGCAGTTCTTC. Translated: CASSQDFGGYNEQFF.

This chain joins TRBV28 and TRBJ2-7; 11 bases are shared with TRBD1. This CDR3 is built from 16 residues. V was clipped by 8 bases and J by 4 bases; unmatched bases: 13. Looked up from germline, CDR1 is MDHEN and CDR2 is SYDVKM. This CDR3 is CASFSTGTGGFYEQYF. DNA for the CDR3: TGTGCCAGCTTTTCAACCGGGACAGGGGGTTTTTACGAGCAGTACTTC.

V usage is TRBV7-9 and J usage is TRBJ2-7, with 7 bases matching TRBD1. The V gene end was trimmed by 4 bases and the J gene end by 1 base; junction bases not matched to a gene: 4. Germline lookup yields CDR1 SEHNR and CDR2 FQNEAQ (reference sequence). The CDR3 runs to 14 residues. CDR3 bases: TGTGCCAGCAGCTACAACAGGGGTTCCTACGAGCAGTACTTC. Its translation is CASSYNRGSYEQYF.

The chain combines TRBV29-1 with TRBJ1-1; D is possibly TRBD1 (5 bases). Trimming stripped 4 bases from V and 3 bases from J, with 12 bases between. The CDR3 covers 13 residues. Germline loops: CDR1 SQVTM, CDR2 ANQGSEA. The CDR3 region has the DNA TGCAGCGTTGTCCAGGGCGACCACACTGAAGCTTTCTTT. The encoded protein is CSVVQGDHTEAFF.

The chain uses TRBV4-3 and TRBJ2-5, with 8 bases identical to TRBD1. Trimming at V came to 5 bases and at J to 4 bases, leaving 3 bases not matched to a gene. Germline V lookup: CDR1 LGHNA, CDR2 YSLEER. This CDR3 region has 13 residues. The CDR3 region is CASSDRGGETQYF. In DNA form, the CDR3 reads TGCGCCAGCAGCGACAGGGGAGGAGAGACCCAGTACTTC.

This clone occurred once. The genes are TRBV6-2 or TRBV6-3 and TRBJ2-7, with D maybe TRBD1 (5 bases). The CDR3 covers 13 residues. Germline V gene sequence: CDR1 MNHEY, CDR2 SVGEGT. Trimming took 0 bases from V and 4 from J, leaving 7 bases between them. The CDR3 sequence: CASSYSQGYEQYF. The CDR3 bases are TGTGCCAGCAGTTACTCCCAGGGTTACGAGCAGTACTTC.